This TCR beta chain was sequenced during a study of beta chain features in type 1 diabetes. Expressed TCRB transcripts got sequenced, as all isolated RNA was reverse transcribed. Produced via immunoSEQ multiplex PCR; TCRdb's table is partial and in-frame only. The data hold about 660,000 clones, with about 14% observed a single time. Study-level findings and limits: The study found that naive, central memory and Treg TCRB repertoires appeared more similar in patients than in healthy donors. Moderate yet significant TCRB CDR3 shortening was seen in Type 1 diabetes patients in all four CD4+ subsets.

With regard to this clone: What it binds is not known.

Sequencing input: naive CD4+ T cells from blood. This receptor was identified in a man between 18 and 29 years old with type 1 diabetes.

CDR3: CSAGANNEQFF. CDR3 DNA: TGCAGTGCTGGGGCCAACAATGAGCAGTTCTTC. The gene calls are TRBV20-1 and TRBJ2-1; D is possibly TRBD1 (5 bases). Germline loops: CDR1 DFQATT, CDR2 SNEGSKA (reference sequence). The CDR3 has 11 amino acids. V was clipped by 5 bases and J by 5 bases, with 7 bases between them.